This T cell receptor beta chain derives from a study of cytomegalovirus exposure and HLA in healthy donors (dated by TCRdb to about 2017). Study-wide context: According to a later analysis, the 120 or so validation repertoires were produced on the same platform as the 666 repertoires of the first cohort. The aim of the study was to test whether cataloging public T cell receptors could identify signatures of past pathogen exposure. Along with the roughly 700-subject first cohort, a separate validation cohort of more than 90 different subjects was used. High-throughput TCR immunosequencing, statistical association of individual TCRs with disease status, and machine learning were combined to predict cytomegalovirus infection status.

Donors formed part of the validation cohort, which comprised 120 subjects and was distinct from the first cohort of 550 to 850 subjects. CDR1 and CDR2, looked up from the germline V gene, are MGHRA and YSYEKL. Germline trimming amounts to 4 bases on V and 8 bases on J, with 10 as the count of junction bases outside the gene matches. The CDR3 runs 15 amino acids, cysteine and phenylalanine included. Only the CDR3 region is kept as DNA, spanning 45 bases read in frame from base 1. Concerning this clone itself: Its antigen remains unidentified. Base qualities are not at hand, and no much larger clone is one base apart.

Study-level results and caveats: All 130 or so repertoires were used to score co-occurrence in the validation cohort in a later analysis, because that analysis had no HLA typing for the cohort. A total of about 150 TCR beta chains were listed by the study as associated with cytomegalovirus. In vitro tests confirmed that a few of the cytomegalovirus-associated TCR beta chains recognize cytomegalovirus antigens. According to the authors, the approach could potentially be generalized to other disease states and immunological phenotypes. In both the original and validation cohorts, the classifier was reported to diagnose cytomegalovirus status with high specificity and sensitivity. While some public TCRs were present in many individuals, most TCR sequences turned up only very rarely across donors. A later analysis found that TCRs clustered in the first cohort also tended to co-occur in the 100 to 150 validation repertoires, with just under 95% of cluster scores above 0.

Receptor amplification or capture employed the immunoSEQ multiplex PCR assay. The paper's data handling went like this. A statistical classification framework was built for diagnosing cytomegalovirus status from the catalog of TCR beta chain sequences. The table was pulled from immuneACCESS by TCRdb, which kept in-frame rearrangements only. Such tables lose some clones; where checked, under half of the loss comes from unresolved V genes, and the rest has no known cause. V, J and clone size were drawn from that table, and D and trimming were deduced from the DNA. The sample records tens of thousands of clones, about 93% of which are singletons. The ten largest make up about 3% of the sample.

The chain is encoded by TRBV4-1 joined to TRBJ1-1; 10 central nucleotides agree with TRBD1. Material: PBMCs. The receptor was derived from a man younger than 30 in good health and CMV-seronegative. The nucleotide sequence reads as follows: TGCGCCAGCAGCCCCTTACCCGAGACAGGGGGCGAAGCTTTCTTT. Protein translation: CASSPLPETGGEAFF.